This TCR beta chain was identified in a study of control samples from healthy donors and cancer patients. Sequencing used immunoSEQ multiplex PCR; TCRdb keeps in-frame clones, though not all of them. Counted here are about 190,000 clones, about nine tenths occurring once; the ten biggest clones make up 1.5% to 2%. V gave up 6 bases and J gave up 1 base, with 9 bases separating them. This CDR3 contains 13 residues. CDR1 and CDR2 from the germline V gene are SNHLY and FYNNEI. The sample taken for sequencing was blood. This receptor was taken from a man aged 30-40 years in good health. The rearrangement joins TRBV2 to TRBJ1-1; no definite D call. The CDR3 nucleotides read TGTGCCAGCAGGGCCAACACGAACACTGAAGCTTTCTTT. This codes for CASRANTNTEAFF.